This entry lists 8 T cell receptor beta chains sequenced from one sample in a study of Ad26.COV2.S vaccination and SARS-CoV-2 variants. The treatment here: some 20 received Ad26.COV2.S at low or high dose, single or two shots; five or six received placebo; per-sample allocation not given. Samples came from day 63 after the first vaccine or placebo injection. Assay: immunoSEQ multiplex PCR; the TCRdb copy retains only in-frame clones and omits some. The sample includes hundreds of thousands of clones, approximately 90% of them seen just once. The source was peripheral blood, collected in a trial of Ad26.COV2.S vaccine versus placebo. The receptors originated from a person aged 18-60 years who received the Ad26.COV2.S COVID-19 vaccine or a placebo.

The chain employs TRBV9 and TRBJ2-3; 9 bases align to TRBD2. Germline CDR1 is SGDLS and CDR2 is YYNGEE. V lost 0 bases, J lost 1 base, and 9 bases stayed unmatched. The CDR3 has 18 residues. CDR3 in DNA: TGTGCCAGCAGCGTAGCTCTCGCGGGGGGGCCCGGCACAGATACGCAGTATTTT. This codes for CASSVALAGGPGTDTQYF.

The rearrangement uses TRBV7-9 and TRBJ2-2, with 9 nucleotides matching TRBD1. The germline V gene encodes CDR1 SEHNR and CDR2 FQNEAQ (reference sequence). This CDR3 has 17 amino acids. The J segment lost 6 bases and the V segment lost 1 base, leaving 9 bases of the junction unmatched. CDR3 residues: CASSLDTGGDIAGELFF. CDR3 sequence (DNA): TGTGCCAGCAGCTTAGATACAGGGGGCGATATCGCCGGGGAGCTGTTTTTT.

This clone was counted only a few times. CDR3 bases: TGTGCCAGCAGCCAACACAGGGCTGGCGCAGATACGCAGTATTTT. Its protein product is CASSQHRAGADTQYF. V and J are TRBV3-1 (or the pseudogene TRBV3-2) and TRBJ2-3; possible D gene TRBD1, 6 bases. The CDR3 loop spans 15 amino acids. Looked up from germline, CDR1 is LGHDT and CDR2 is YNNKEL (reference sequence). V shed 2 bases and J shed 4 bases, with 13 bases lying between them.

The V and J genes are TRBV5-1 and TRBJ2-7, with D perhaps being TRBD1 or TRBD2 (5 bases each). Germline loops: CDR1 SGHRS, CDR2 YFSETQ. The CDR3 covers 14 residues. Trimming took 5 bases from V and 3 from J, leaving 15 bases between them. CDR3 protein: CASSAVLGDYEQYF. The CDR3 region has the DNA TGCGCCAGCAGTGCTGTACTAGGGGACTACGAGCAGTACTTC.

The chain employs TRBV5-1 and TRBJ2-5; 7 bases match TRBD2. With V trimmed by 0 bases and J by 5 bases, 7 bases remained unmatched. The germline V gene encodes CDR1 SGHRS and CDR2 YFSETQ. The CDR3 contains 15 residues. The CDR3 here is CASSLERGVEETQYF. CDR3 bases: TGCGCCAGCAGCTTGGAACGGGGGGTTGAGGAGACCCAGTACTTC. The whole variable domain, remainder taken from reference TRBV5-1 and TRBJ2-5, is KAGVTQTPRYLIKTRGQQVTLSCSPISGHRSVSWYQQTPGQGLQFLFEYFSETQRNKGNFPGRFSGRQFSNSRSEMNVSTLELGDSALYLCASSLERGVEETQYFGPGTRLLVL.

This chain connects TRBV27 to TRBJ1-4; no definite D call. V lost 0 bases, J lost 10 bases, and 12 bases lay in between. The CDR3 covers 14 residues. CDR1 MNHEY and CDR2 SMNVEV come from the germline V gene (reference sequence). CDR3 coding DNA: TGTGCCAGCAGTTTATCGAATAGTGTTGGAAAACTGTTTTTT. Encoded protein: CASSLSNSVGKLFF.

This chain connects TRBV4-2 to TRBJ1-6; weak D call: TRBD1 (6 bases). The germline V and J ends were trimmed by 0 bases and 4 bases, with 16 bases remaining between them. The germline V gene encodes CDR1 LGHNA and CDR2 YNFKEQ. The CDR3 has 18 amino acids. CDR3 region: CASSQDKPGASYNSPLHF. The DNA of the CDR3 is TGTGCCAGCAGCCAAGATAAGCCAGGGGCGAGTTATAATTCACCCCTCCACTTT.

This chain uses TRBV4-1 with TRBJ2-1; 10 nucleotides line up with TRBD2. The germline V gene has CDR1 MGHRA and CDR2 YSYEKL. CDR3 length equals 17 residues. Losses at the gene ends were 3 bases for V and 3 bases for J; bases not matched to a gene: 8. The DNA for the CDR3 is TGCGCCAGCAGCCAGGCTAGCGGGAGTCCAATCTACAATGAGCAGTTCTTC. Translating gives CASSQASGSPIYNEQFF.